This T cell receptor (beta chain) was retrieved from a study of blood T cell repertoires in COVID-19. Across the study: Whether acute or convalescent, the COVID-19 samples came from the United States, Italy and Spain. T cells, B-cell-depleted T cells, or PBMCs provided the cDNA or gDNA that served as material.

It was during active infection that Seattle patients were enrolled and then longitudinally followed. Original handling: For nucleated cells, counts were estimated from reference gene primer amplification. Some clones are missing from TCRdb's copy, which holds only in-frame ones; the method was immunoSEQ multiplex PCR. Clone size and V and J calls were adopted from that table, with D and trimming inferred from the DNA. The sample contains around 260,000 clones, about 91% of which appear only once. The specimen sequenced was peripheral blood. This sequence was found in a person under 30 with COVID-19, enrolled during active disease.

As DNA, the CDR3 is TGTGCCAGCGGGGCGGGGGTCTCCTATAATTCACCCCTCCACTTT. Its translation: CASGAGVSYNSPLHF. This rearrangement joins TRBV6-5 to TRBJ1-6; a weak D match, TRBD1 (5 bases). Germline V gives CDR1 MNHEY, CDR2 SVGAGI. V was trimmed by 8 bases and J by 0 bases, leaving 11 bases between them. This CDR3 comprises 15 residues.